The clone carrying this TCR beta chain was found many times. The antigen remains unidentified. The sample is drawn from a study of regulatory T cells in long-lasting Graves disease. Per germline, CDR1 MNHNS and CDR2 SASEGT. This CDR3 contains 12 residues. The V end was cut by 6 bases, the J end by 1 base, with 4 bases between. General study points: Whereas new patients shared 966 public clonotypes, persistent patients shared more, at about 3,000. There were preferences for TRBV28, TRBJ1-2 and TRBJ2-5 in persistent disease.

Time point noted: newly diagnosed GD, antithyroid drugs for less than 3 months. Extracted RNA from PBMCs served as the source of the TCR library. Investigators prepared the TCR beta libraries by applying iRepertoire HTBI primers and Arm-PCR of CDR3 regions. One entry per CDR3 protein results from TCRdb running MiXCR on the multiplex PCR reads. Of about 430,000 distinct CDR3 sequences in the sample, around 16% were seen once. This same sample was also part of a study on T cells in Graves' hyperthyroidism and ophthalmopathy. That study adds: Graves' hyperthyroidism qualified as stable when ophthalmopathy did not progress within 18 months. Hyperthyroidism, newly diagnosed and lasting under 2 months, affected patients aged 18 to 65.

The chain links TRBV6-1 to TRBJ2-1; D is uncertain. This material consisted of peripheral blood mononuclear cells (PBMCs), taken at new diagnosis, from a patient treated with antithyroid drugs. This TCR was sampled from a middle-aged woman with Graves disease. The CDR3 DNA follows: TGTGCCAGCAGGGGATCCTACAATGAGCAGTTCTTC. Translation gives CASRGSYNEQFF.